The following is a T cell receptor beta chain sequence with its context. The antigen is unknown. This CDR3 spans 15 amino acids. CDR1 and CDR2 (germline): LGHNA, YNFKEQ. Trimming left V 1 base short and J 5 bases short, with 14 bases between. Primers for the PCR totalled 60 Vbeta and 13 Jbeta. Profiled with immunoSEQ multiplex PCR; TCRdb holds only in-frame clones, not every one. The sample has about 200,000 clones, 65% to 90% seen once. This entry is derived from a study of cytomegalovirus exposure and HLA in healthy donors. Study-level points and caveats: The study flagged about 150 TCR beta chains as cytomegalovirus-associated. Diagnosis of cytomegalovirus status made by the classifier reportedly showed high specificity and sensitivity.

The sequence came from a girl between 5 and 17 years old in good health and CMV-seronegative. Sequencing was performed on PBMCs. This rearrangement joins TRBV4-2 to TRBJ2-5; perhaps TRBD2 as D (5 bases). CDR3 sequence (DNA): TGTGCCAGCAGCCAAGGGATTCTCGGCGGGGAGACCCAGTACTTC. The encoded protein is CASSQGILGGETQYF.